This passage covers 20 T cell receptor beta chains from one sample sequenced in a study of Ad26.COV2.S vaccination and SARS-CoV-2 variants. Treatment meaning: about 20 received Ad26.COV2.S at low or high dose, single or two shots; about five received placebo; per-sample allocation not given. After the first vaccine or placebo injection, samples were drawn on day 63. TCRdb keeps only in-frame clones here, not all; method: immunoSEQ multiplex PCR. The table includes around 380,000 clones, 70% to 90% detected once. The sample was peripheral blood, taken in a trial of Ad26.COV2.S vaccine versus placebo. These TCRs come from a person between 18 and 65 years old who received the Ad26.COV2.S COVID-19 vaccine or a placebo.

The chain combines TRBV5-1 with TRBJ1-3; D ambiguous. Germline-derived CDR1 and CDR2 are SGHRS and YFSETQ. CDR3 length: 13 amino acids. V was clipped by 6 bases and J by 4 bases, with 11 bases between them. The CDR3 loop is CASTQEGGNTIYF. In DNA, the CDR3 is TGCGCCAGCACCCAAGAAGGGGGAAACACCATATATTTT.

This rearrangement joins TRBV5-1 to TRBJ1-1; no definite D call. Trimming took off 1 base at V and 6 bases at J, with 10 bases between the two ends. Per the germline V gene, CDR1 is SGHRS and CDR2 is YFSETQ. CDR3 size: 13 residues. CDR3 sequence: CASSLSRSPEAFF. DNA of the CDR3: TGCGCCAGCAGCTTGAGCAGGTCTCCTGAAGCTTTCTTT.

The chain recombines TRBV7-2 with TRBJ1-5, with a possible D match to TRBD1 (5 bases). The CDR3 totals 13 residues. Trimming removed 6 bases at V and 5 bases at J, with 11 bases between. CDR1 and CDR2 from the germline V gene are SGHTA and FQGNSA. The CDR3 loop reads CASSSDRDQPQHF. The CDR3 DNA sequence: TGTGCCAGCAGTTCCGACAGAGATCAGCCCCAGCATTTT.

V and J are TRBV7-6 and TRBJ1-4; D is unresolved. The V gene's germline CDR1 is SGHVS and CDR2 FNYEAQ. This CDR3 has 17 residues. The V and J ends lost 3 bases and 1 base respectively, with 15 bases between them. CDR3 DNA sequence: TGTGCCAGCAGCTTGAGTGGACGGGTTTTAACTAATGAAAAACTGTTTTTT. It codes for CASSLSGRVLTNEKLFF.

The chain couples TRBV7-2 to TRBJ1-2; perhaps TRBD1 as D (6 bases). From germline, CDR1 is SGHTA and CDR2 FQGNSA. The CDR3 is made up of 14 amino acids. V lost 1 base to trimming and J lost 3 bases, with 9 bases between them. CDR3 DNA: TGTGCCAGCAGCTTAGAGACAGGACACTATGGCTACACCTTC. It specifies CASSLETGHYGYTF.

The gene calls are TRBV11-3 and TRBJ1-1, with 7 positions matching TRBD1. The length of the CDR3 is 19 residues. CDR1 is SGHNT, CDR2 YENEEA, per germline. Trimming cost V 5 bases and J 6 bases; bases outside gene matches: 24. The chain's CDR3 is CASSNRDSDLLFILPEAFF. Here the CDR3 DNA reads TGTGCCAGCAGCAACCGGGACAGCGACCTTCTCTTTATTCTACCTGAAGCTTTCTTT.

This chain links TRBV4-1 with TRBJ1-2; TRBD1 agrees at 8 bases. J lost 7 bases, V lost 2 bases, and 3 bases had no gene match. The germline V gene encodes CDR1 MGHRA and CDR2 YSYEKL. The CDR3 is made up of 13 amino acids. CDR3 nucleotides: TGCGCCAGCAGCCAATCGACAGGGGTTGGCTACACCTTC. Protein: CASSQSTGVGYTF.

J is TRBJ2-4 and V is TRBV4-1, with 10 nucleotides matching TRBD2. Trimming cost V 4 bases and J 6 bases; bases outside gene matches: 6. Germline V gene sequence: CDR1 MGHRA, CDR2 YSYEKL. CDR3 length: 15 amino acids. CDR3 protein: CASSPYSSGGNIQYF. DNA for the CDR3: TGCGCCAGCAGCCCCTACTCTAGCGGGGGAAACATTCAGTACTTC.

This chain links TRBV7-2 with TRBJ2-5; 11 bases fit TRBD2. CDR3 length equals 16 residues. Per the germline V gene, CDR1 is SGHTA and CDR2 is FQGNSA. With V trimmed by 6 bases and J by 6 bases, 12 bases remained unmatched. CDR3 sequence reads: CASRSNSGGAAKTQYF. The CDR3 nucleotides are TGTGCCAGCAGGTCAAATAGCGGGGGGGCCGCAAAGACCCAGTACTTC.

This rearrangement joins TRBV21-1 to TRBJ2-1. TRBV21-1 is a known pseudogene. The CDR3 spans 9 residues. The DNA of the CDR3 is TGTGCCGCCGTCACTGAGCAGTTCTTC. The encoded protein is CAAVTEQFF.

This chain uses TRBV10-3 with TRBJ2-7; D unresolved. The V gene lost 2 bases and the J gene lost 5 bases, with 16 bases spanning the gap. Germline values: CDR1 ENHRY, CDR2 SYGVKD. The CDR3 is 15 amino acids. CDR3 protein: CAISETVTEVHEQYF. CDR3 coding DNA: TGTGCCATCAGTGAGACGGTGACTGAAGTCCACGAGCAGTACTTC.

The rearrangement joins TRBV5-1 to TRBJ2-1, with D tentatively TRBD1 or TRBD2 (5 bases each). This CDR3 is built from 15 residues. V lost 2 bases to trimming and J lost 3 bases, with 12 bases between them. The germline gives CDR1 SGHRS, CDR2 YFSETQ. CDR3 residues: CASSFTGTDYNEQFF. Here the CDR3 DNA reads TGCGCCAGCAGCTTCACCGGGACGGACTACAATGAGCAGTTCTTC.

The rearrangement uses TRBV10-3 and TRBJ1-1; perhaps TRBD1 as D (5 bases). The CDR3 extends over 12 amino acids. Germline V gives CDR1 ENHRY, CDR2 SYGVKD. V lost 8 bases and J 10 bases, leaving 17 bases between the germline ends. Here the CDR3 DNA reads TGTGCCATCCGTCAGGGTGGGGAGAGAGCTTTCTTT. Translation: CAIRQGGERAFF.

As DNA, the CDR3 is TGTGCCAGCAGCCCTAACCCCCGGGACAGGGGGCTTGGCTACACCTTC. Residues: CASSPNPRDRGLGYTF. This rearrangement joins TRBV11-2 to TRBJ1-2; 12 bases are shared with TRBD1. The CDR3 loop spans 16 amino acids. J gave up 7 bases and V 5 bases, and 11 bases lay outside the gene matches. Germline CDR1 reads SGHAT; CDR2 reads FQNNGV.

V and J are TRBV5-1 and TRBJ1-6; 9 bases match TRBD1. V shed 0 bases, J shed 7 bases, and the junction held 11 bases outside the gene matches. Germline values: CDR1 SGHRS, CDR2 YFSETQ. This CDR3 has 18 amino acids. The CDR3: CASSLDFLGQGRNSPLHF. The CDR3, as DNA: TGCGCCAGCAGCTTGGATTTCCTAGGACAGGGGAGAAATTCACCCCTCCACTTT.

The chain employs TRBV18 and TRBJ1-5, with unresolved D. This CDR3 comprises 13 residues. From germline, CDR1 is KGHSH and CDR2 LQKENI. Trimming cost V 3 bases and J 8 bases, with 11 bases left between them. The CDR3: CASSPGRIEPQHF. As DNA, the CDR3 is TGTGCCAGCTCACCGGGGAGAATTGAGCCCCAGCATTTT.

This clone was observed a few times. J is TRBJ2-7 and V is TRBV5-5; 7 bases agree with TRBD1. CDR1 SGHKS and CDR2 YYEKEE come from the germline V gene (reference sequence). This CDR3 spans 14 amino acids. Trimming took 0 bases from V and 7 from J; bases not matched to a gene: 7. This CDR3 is CASSLADRVREQYF. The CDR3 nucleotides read TGTGCCAGCAGCTTGGCCGACAGGGTGCGGGAGCAGTACTTC.

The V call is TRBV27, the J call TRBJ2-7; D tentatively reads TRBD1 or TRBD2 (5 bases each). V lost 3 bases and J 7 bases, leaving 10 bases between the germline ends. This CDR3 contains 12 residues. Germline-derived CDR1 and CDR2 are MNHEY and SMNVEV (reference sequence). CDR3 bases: TGTGCCAGCAGTTTTGGTTGGGGGGAGCAGTACTTC. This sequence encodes CASSFGWGEQYF.

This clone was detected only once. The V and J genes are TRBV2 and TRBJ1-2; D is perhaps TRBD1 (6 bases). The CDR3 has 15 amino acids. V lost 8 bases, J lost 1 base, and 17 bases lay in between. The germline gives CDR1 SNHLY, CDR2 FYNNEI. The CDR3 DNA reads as TGTGCCAGCGCGCTACAGGGAGACTTTAACTATGGCTACACCTTC. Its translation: CASALQGDFNYGYTF.

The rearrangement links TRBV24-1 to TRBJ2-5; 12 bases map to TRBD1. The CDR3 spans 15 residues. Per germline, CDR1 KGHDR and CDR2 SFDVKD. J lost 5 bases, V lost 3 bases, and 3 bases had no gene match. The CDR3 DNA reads TGTGCCACCAGTGATGGGACAGGGGGCGCGGAGACCCAGTACTTC. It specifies CATSDGTGGAETQYF.